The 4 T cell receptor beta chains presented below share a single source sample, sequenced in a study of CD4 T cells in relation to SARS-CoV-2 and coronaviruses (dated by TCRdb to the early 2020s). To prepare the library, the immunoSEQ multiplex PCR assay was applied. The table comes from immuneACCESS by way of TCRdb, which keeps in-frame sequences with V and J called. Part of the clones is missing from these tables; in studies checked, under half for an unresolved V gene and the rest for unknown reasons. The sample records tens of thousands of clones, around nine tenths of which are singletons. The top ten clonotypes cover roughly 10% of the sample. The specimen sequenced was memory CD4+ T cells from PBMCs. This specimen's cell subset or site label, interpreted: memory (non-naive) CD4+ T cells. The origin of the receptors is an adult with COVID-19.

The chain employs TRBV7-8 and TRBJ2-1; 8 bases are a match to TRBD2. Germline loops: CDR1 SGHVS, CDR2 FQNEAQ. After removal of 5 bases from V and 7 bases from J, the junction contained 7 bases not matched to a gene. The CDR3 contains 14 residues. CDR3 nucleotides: TGTGCCAGCAGCCCCCCCGGGAGGGCGAATGAGCAGTTCTTC. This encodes CASSPPGRANEQFF.

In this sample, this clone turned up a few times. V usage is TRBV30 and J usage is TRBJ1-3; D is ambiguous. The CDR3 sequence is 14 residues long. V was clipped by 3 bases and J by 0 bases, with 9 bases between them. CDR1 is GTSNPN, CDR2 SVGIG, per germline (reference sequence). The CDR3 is CAWSQRFSGNTIYF. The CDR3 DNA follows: TGTGCCTGGAGCCAACGGTTCTCTGGAAACACCATATATTTT.

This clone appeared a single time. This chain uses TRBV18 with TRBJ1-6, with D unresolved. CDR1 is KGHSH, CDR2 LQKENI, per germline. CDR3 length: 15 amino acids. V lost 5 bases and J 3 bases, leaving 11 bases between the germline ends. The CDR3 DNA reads TGTGCCAGCTCATTCGAAGCCTACTATAATTCACCCCTCCACTTT. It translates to CASSFEAYYNSPLHF.

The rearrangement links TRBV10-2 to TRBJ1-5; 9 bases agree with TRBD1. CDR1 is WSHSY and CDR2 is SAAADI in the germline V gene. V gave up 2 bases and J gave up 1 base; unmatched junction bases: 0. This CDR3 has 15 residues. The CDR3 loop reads CASSETGGSNQPQHF. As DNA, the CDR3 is TGCGCCAGCAGTGAGACAGGGGGCAGCAATCAGCCCCAGCATTTT.